This TCR beta chain was sequenced for a study of blood T cell repertoires in COVID-19. Only one count was recorded for this clone. CDR3 length equals 13 residues. Trimming removed 6 bases at V and 8 bases at J, with 16 bases between. Authors' analysis steps: Amplification with reference gene primers provided the estimates of nucleated cell counts. Repertoires were generated with immunoSEQ multiplex PCR, while TCRdb's copy carries only in-frame clones and drops some. That table furnishes V, J and clone size, whereas the DNA furnished D and trimming. In the table there are roughly 270,000 clones, 75% to 85% of which are singletons.

The chain carries TRBV12-3 or TRBV12-4 and TRBJ1-2; D is possibly TRBD1 (6 bases). This TCR was recovered from a man aged 50 to 60 with active or convalescent COVID-19. Sequencing was carried out using peripheral blood. Here the CDR3 DNA reads TGTGCCAGCAGAACAACAGGGAATCCAGGCTACACCTTC. As protein: CASRTTGNPGYTF.